This TCR beta chain was sequenced during a study of blood T cell repertoires in COVID-19. Study in general: COVID-19 samples collected from the United States, Italy and Spain covered acute and convalescent phases. PBMCs, B-cell-depleted T cells, or T cells were the source of the cDNA or gDNA that made up the material.

The authors' processing: How many nucleated cells were present was estimated from reference gene primer amplification. Sequencing was performed with immunoSEQ multiplex PCR; in TCRdb, only in-frame clones are kept and a portion is missing. Clonal size and the V and J genes are those of that table, whereas D and trimming came from the DNA. The sample lists fewer than 150,000 clones, approximately 80% seen once, with about 5.8% in the top ten. Germline V gives CDR1 LGHDT, CDR2 YNNKEL (reference sequence). There are 14 residues in the CDR3. The junction had 5 bases not matched to a gene; V was cut back by 2 bases and J by 12 bases.

Sequenced sample: peripheral blood. The receptor's source is a human donor in a cohort sampled during active COVID-19. The genes are TRBV3-1 (or the pseudogene TRBV3-2) and TRBJ2-1; TRBD2 agrees at 12 bases. Here the CDR3 reads CASSQLAGGQWQFF. DNA for the CDR3: TGTGCCAGCAGCCAACTAGCGGGGGGGCAATGGCAGTTCTTC.